This entry features one TCR beta chain sequence. In the original workflow: Amplifying reference gene primers gave estimates of nucleated cell counts. This table comes from immunoSEQ multiplex PCR, and its TCRdb copy is limited to in-frame clones, with some not included. The DNA was the basis for D and trimming; V, J and clone size are from that table. The table has about 70,000 clones, about 84% seen once. The data originate from a study of blood T cell repertoires in COVID-19. Study details: Spain, Italy and the United States supplied samples that represented acute and convalescent COVID-19. Sources were T cells, B-cell-depleted T cells, or PBMCs; the material itself was cDNA or gDNA.

Germline V gene sequence: CDR1 SGDLS, CDR2 YYNGEE. V shed 4 bases and J 2 bases; nucleotides not matched to a gene: 6. There are 15 residues in the CDR3. The TCR was taken from a human donor in a cohort sampled during active COVID-19. The sample was peripheral blood. The rearrangement links TRBV9 to TRBJ2-7; 10 nucleotides align to TRBD2. CDR3 sequence reads: CASSLGLAETYEQYF. The CDR3 coding sequence is TGTGCCAGCAGCCTTGGACTAGCGGAGACCTACGAGCAGTACTTC. The full variable domain, in which reference TRBV9 and TRBJ2-7 provide the parts outside the CDR3, is DSGVTQTPKHLITATGQRVTLRCSPRSGDLSVYWYQQSLDQGLQFLIQYYNGEERAKGNILERFSAQQFPDLHSELNLSSLELGDSALYFCASSLGLAETYEQYFGPGTRLTVT.